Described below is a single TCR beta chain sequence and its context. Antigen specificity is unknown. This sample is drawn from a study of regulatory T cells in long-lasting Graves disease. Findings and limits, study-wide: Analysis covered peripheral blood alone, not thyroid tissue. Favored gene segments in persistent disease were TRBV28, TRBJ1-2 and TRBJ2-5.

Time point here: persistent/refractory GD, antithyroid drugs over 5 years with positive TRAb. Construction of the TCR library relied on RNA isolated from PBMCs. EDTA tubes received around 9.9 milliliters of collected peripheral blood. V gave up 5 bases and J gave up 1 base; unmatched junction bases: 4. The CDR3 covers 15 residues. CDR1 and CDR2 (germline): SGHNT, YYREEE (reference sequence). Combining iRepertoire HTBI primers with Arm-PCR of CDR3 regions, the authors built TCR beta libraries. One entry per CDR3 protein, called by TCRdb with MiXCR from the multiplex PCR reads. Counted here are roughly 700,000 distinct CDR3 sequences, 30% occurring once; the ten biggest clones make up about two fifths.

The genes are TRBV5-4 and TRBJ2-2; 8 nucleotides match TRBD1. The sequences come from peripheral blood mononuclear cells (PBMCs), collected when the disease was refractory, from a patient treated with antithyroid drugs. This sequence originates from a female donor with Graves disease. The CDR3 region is CASRPGGQNTGELFF. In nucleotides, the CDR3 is TGTGCCAGCAGGCCAGGGGGCCAGAACACCGGGGAGCTGTTTTTT.